This is a list of T cell receptor beta chains from one sample in a study of vaccination and CD4 T cells after COVID-19. Antigens for these TCRs are unknown. A single record per CDR3 protein comes from TCRdb applying MiXCR to the PCR reads. The sample includes around 10,000 distinct CDR3 sequences, about 70% of them seen just once. The sequencing used CD4+ T cells from blood, cultured in vitro, collected before SARS-CoV-2 vaccination. These receptors originate from a human donor who had recovered from COVID-19. The CDR3 runs from the conserved cysteine through the conserved F or W. Fields, in order: V gene, clone size, J gene, CDR3 length, D gene, CDR3 protein, CDR3 DNA. A D gene is named only where the DNA matches it firmly. Size values are once, few and many counts, or a class for expanded clones, and some rows have none.

V: TRBV6-5; size: once; J: TRBJ2-5; length: 15; D: -; CDR3: CASSSDGHSQETQYF; DNA: TGTGCCAGCAGTTCCGACGGCCATAGCCAAGAGACCCAGTACTTC
V: TRBV7-8; size: -; J: TRBJ1-3; length: 14; D: -; CDR3: CASSWELSGNTIYF; DNA: TGTGCCAGCAGCTGGGAGCTTTCTGGAAACACCATATATTTT
V: TRBV6-1; size: few; J: TRBJ1-2; length: 16; D: TRBD1; CDR3: CASSPTDRRQGYGYTF; DNA: TGTGCCAGCAGCCCCACGGACAGGAGACAGGGGTATGGCTACACCTTC
V: TRBV6-1; size: -; J: TRBJ2-7; length: 12; D: -; CDR3: CASRAQGYEQYF; DNA: TGTGCCAGCAGAGCACAGGGATACGAGCAGTACTTC
V: TRBV10-3; size: -; J: TRBJ1-6; length: 15; D: -; CDR3: CAISESNREGSPLHF; DNA: TGTGCCATCAGTGAGTCGAACAGGGAGGGCTCACCCCTCCACTTT
V: TRBV6-2/TRBV6-3; size: once; J: TRBJ2-3; length: 13; D: TRBD2; CDR3: CASRRTSYHTQYF; DNA: TGTGCCAGCAGGAGGACTAGTTACCATACGCAGTATTTT
V: TRBV12-3/TRBV12-4; size: -; J: TRBJ2-7; length: 12; D: -; CDR3: CASSSDTYEQYF; DNA: TGTGCCAGCAGTTCAGACACCTACGAGCAGTACTTC
V: TRBV6-7; size: few; J: TRBJ2-7; length: 14; D: TRBD2; CDR3: CASSYWTSPYEQYF; DNA: TGTGCCAGCAGTTATTGGACTAGCCCCTACGAGCAGTACTTC
V: TRBV19; size: -; J: TRBJ2-1; length: 19; D: TRBD2; CDR3: CASSHHPGTSASSYNEQFF; DNA: TGTGCCAGTTCCCACCACCCCGGGACTAGCGCCTCTTCCTACAATGAGCAGTTCTTC
V: TRBV7-2; size: -; J: TRBJ1-1; length: 13; D: TRBD1; CDR3: CASSTDRDTEAFF; DNA: TGTGCCAGCAGTACGGACAGGGACACTGAAGCTTTCTTT
V: TRBV28; size: -; J: TRBJ1-5; length: 13; D: TRBD1; CDR3: CASEGQGKQPQHF; DNA: TGTGCCTCTGAGGGACAGGGGAAACAGCCCCAGCATTTT
V: TRBV6-1; size: -; J: TRBJ2-3; length: 16; D: -; CDR3: CASRLGSGRGTDTQYF; DNA: TGTGCCAGCCGATTGGGATCGGGTCGTGGCACAGATACGCAGTATTTT
V: TRBV6-1; size: -; J: TRBJ2-5; length: 15; D: -; CDR3: CASSQPQGGTGTQYF; DNA: TGTGCCAGCAGTCAACCTCAGGGGGGGACAGGGACCCAGTACTTC
V: TRBV20-1; size: few; J: TRBJ1-5; length: 12; D: -; CDR3: CSARRGEQPQHF; DNA: TGCAGTGCTAGAAGGGGGGAACAGCCCCAGCATTTT
V: TRBV15; size: once; J: TRBJ2-5; length: 15; D: TRBD2; CDR3: CTSGLAEVTGETQYF; DNA: TGTACGTCGGGACTAGCGGAGGTGACGGGAGAGACCCAGTACTTC
V: TRBV28; size: few; J: TRBJ1-5; length: 14; D: -; CDR3: CASSFPESYQPQHF; DNA: TGTGCCAGCAGTTTCCCAGAGTCCTATCAGCCCCAGCATTTT
V: TRBV5-5; size: -; J: TRBJ1-2; length: 15; D: -; CDR3: CASSPGHLVNYGYTF; DNA: TGTGCCAGCAGCCCAGGACACCTCGTAAACTATGGCTACACCTTC
V: TRBV5-1; size: -; J: TRBJ1-1; length: 13; D: -; CDR3: CASSLGWNTEAFF; DNA: TGCGCCAGCAGCTTGGGGTGGAACACTGAAGCTTTCTTT
V: TRBV2; size: once; J: TRBJ2-2; length: 14; D: -; CDR3: CASSEGGARGELFF; DNA: TGTGCCAGCAGTGAAGGTGGGGCGAGGGGGGAGCTGTTTTTT
V: TRBV6-1; size: few; J: TRBJ2-5; length: 15; D: TRBD2; CDR3: CASSEAPGGRETQYF; DNA: TGTGCCAGCAGTGAAGCCCCGGGGGGGAGGGAGACCCAGTACTTC